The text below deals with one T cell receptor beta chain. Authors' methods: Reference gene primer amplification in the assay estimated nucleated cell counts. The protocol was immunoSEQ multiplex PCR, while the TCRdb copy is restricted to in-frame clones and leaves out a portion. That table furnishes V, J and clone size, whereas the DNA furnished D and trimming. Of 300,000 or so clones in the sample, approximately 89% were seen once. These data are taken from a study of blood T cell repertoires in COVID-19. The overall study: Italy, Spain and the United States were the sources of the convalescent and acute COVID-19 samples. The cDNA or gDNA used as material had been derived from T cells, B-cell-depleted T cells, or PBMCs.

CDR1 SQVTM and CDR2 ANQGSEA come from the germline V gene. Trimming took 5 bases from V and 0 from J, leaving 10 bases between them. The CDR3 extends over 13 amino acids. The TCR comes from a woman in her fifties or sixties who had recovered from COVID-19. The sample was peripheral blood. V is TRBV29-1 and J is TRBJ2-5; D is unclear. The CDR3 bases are TGCAGCGTTCTTCTGGCAAACCAAGAGACCCAGTACTTC. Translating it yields CSVLLANQETQYF.